These T cell receptor beta chains were read from a single sample in a study of T-cell memory formation after mild COVID-19. One entry per CDR3 protein results from TCRdb running MiXCR on the 5' RACE reads. The table records around 250,000 distinct CDR3 sequences, around 10% of them present only once. The sequenced sample was PBMCs or a T cell subset sorted from them (not recorded which). The receptors originated from a man aged 18 to 35 who had mild COVID-19 (a few samples of this study predate the infection). Cell type and time point are not known. Each CDR3 is given with its conserved first and last residue.

V	J	CDR3
TRBV11-2	TRBJ2-2	CASSLDRPEMNTGELFF
TRBV4-1	TRBJ1-6	CASRIGDGRYSPLHF
TRBV4-2	TRBJ2-3	CASSPYKRGGRGTDTQYF
TRBV7-8	TRBJ1-5	CASSLVASNQPQHF
TRBV4-1	TRBJ2-1	CASSQVIRDEQFF
TRBV13	TRBJ1-4	CASSTTGTGGKLFF
TRBV9	TRBJ2-5	CASSAGGGGQETQYF
TRBV20-1	TRBJ2-6	CSARAWGQNSGANVLTF
TRBV13	TRBJ1-1	CASSPVGRRQGEAFF
TRBV7-9	TRBJ1-1	CASSLAGSKREAFF
TRBV4-3	TRBJ2-2	CASSHALGAGGVTGELFF
TRBV10-3	TRBJ2-7	CAISGHRDSSAYEQYF